This T cell receptor beta chain stems from a study of vaccination effects on CD4 cells after COVID-19 (dated by TCRdb to the early 2020s). In terms of the full investigation: The ViraFEST assay stimulated PBMC with viral peptide pools and then used TCR sequencing to identify antigen-specific CD4+ T cell clonotypes by expansion. In both COVID-19 convalescent patients and infection-naive vaccine recipients, the study compared SARS-CoV-2 spike-specific CD4+ TCR repertoires from before mRNA vaccination with those from after it. The full study included approximately nine COVID-19 convalescent patients and several SARS-CoV-2-naive healthy vaccine recipients. In the study, cultures from other donors were sequenced using the Oncomine TCR Beta short-read assay on an Illumina iSeq 100. A few million PBMC per well were cultured with 9 to 10 ug/ml peptides in IMDM containing roughly 5% human AB serum, about 10 IU/ml IL-2 and gentamicin. Post-vaccine samples across the study were collected a median of 72 days after the second dose, with a range of 14 to 241. The research as a whole found: In healthy vaccine recipients, vaccine-induced clones were almost all SARS-CoV-2 mono-reactive, with only 1 of 255 being cross-reactive with common cold coronaviruses. The study was limited by a small number of convalescent patients and lacked early post-infection timepoints. Both infection-induced and vaccine-induced clones contracted markedly at late post-vaccination timepoints, which is consistent with waning T cell responses.

Libraries were built with the immunoSEQ multiplex PCR assay. TCR beta CDR3 sequencing was performed on DNA from the cultured, isolated CD4+ T cells. Per the original workflow: Non-productive TCR sequences were discarded, and reads were trimmed to the CDR3 region, with only CDR3s of 7 or more amino acids retained. The MANAFEST web app was used to identify antigen-specific clonotypes by comparing expansion in peptide wells with expansion in reference cultures. To count as positive, a clone had to show expansion at FDR<0.05 compared with the reference and with all other wells, an odds ratio above 5, and a frequency above 0.1% in two replicate wells. A clonotype was defined as cross-reactive if the clonotype was significantly expanded both in SARS-CoV-2 spike wells and in at least one common cold coronavirus spike condition. Using the stringdist R package, CDR3 similarity was measured by Levenshtein distance, and unrooted trees were constructed with ape in R 3.6.1. TCRdb carries this immuneACCESS record with in-frame sequences only. Its versions omit some clonotypes, under half of them owing to an unresolved V gene in the studies checked, with the rest unexplained. D and trimming come from the DNA, and the V and J calls and clone size come from that table. This sample holds some 66,000 clones; around 80% were observed only once. The ten most abundant clones make up 2% to 3% of the sample.

After more than 9 days of culture, CD4+ T cells were isolated with the EasySep CD4+ T cell isolation kit. Each participant got two doses of an mRNA SARS-CoV-2 vaccine, either BNT162b2 or mRNA-1273. The absence of prior SARS-CoV-2 infection in healthy vaccine recipients was confirmed by negative nucleocapsid antibodies before and after vaccination. On days 3 and 7, half of the culture medium was replaced with fresh IL-2-containing medium. Unless noted otherwise, every peptide stimulation condition was cultured in triplicate wells. Using Ficoll-Paque Plus gradient centrifugation, PBMC were separated from whole blood and then either used fresh or cryopreserved at -140C. The QIAamp micro DNA kit was used to extract genomic DNA from the cultured CD4+ T cells. Comments on this clone: What this receptor recognizes is not known. No base-level quality is on record; no much larger clone is a single base apart.

This clonotype originated in a human donor who received a COVID-19 vaccine. Specimen: CD4+ T cells from PBMCs cultured without peptide, collected after COVID-19 vaccination.

In nucleotide form, the sequence is TGCGCCAGCAGCTTACAGAGCTCTAGCACAGATACGCAGTATTTT. It translates to CASSLQSSSTDTQYF. Rearrangement joined TRBV5-1 to TRBJ2-3; the D gene lacks a confident call. The V end loses 2 bases and the J end loses 0 bases, and a stretch of 10 bases separates them. CDR1 and CDR2, per the germline V gene, are SGHRS and YFSETQ. The CDR3 has 15 amino acids, counting the end cysteine and phenylalanine. Here the CDR3 DNA is all that survives: 45 bases in frame from base 1. Reference TRBV5-1 and TRBJ2-3 genes cover what lies past the CDR3, so the full variable domain is KAGVTQTPRYLIKTRGQQVTLSCSPISGHRSVSWYQQTPGQGLQFLFEYFSETQRNKGNFPGRFSGRQFSNSRSEMNVSTLELGDSALYLCASSLQSSSTDTQYFGPGTRLTVL.